This T cell receptor (beta chain) was identified in a study of cytomegalovirus exposure and HLA in healthy donors (dated by TCRdb to about 2017). Describing the broader study: An earlier analysis of roughly 610 of the donors reported about 280 Gb of sequence data and 95 million to 130 million unique TCR beta sequences obtained from roughly 180 million T cells. Among roughly 400 genotyped donors of the cohort, an average of around 240,000 unique TCR beta nucleotide sequences were sequenced per donor, roughly a sixth of them non-productive. An early release covering around 630 HLA-typed donors comprised approximately 300 gigabases of sequencing data and approximately 80 million unique TCR sequences. Along with the approximately 700-subject first cohort, a separate validation cohort of over a hundred different subjects was used. The study was designed to test whether signatures of past pathogen exposure could be identified by cataloging public T cell receptors. To predict cytomegalovirus infection status, the study brought together high-throughput TCR immunosequencing, statistical association of individual TCRs with disease status, and machine learning. Donor age, sex, ethnicity and CMV serostatus were collected together with the repertoire data. Rather than drawing on any new phenotypic data, the later analysis identified candidate immune exposures from TCR beta sequences and the way those sequences occurred across donors. An earlier analysis of 450 to 750 of the donors used high-throughput TCR beta sequencing to judge whether each TCR beta V gene segment behaved as functional or pseudogenic. Several DR-DQ haplotypes were treated as single units for association and clustering because of strong linkage in the cohort. All discovery cohort repertoires had been generated on a single sequencing platform. Of the approximately 400 genotyped donors, approximately 83% fell in the genetic ancestry cluster associated with self-reported Caucasian donors. HLA typing covered class I and class II loci at four-digit resolution. Typing coverage varied by locus: roughly 629-640 donors for A, B, C, DRB1 and DQB1; 500 to 550 for DQA1; about 570 for DPA1; 450 to 480 for DPB1. A later genetic analysis used genome-wide SNP genotypes for about three fifths of the 666 donors, treating that subset as a discovery cohort. The study profiled the T cell repertoires of around 700 subjects by immunosequencing and related them to cytomegalovirus serostatus. In a later analysis, previously published TCR beta repertoires from 500 to 750 donors were re-analyzed and high-resolution HLA genotyping was added so that TCR occurrence patterns could be studied.

The V end loses 2 bases and the J end loses 1 base, and a stretch of 9 bases separates them. The CDR3 numbers 14 residues from cysteine through phenylalanine. Of all the DNA, just the CDR3 is kept, 42 bases in frame from base 1. Looking up the germline V gene yields CDR1 SGHDT and CDR2 YYEEEE. On this clone itself: Its antigen is not yet known. Base qualities are not provided; no much larger clone lies one nucleotide away.

The paper's findings and limits, for the study overall: The study listed approximately 160 TCR beta chains as associated with cytomegalovirus. Because some donors lacked HLA typing at each locus, the association tests relied only on the typed subset. A later genetic analysis associated a missense DCLRE1C variant with V-gene and J-gene trimming of TCR beta chains, and an independent cohort replicated the association. According to the authors, the approach could potentially be generalized to other disease states and immunological phenotypes. In both the original and validation cohorts, the classifier was reported to diagnose cytomegalovirus status with high specificity and sensitivity. A further reported finding was that TCR beta sequences accurately predicted the HLA-A and HLA-B alleles for most subjects in the first cohort. Assigning TCR associations to individual alleles was difficult when HLA alleles, especially DR and DQ, strongly co-occurred. Some IMGT-functional V segments, including TRBV6-2 and TRBV6-3, could not be distinguished by the 87-base-pair reads and were therefore excluded. Roughly uniform sequencing depth across donors was assumed in presence/absence analyses, although this assumption may not hold. A later analysis found that most CMV-associated TCR beta chains appeared HLA-restricted, with HLA associations seemingly driven largely by CMV exposure. According to a later analysis, TCR association rates differed among HLA loci, with DRB1 alleles showing the most associated TCRs and HLA-C alleles showing the fewest. Immune exposure information for the cohort was limited to CMV serostatus. Correlated functional status among segregating V segments might be attributable to linkage disequilibrium, but an unknown experimental factor could not be ruled out. Several of the top co-occurrence clusters appeared to be linked to parvovirus B19, influenza, CMV and Epstein-Barr virus, according to a later analysis. In a later analysis, some 18,000 TCR beta sequences were associated with specific HLA alleles at a false discovery rate of 0.05. Compared with the approximately 710-donor mean, donors in an Asian-associated ancestry cluster had fewer N-insertions in productive TCRs, according to a later genetic analysis. The earlier analysis of about 600 of the donors excluded approximately 15 rarely observed V segments, including chromosome 9 orphons, because counts were too low. Most TCR sequences were observed very rarely across donors, whereas some public TCRs were present in many individuals. Three of the identified cytomegalovirus-associated TCR beta chains were confirmed in vitro to be specific for cytomegalovirus antigens. Compared with equally common non-associated chains, HLA-associated TCR beta chains in a later analysis were more clonally expanded and had lower generation probabilities. Broadly in line with IMGT annotations, most TCR beta V segments showed up in productive rearrangements about 87% or about 30% of the time in an earlier analysis of under 700 of the donors. A group of highly shared sequence variants was considered likely to be a technical artifact of the sequencing pipeline. In this cohort, only TCR beta chains were sequenced, and detectable features were limited by the absence of alpha or paired-chain data.

The library was produced with the immunoSEQ multiplex PCR assay. For the multiplex PCR, a mixture combining 60 forward primers for TCR Vbeta segments and 13 reverse primers for TCR Jbeta segments was used. The CDR3 region of rearranged TCR beta genes was amplified from genomic DNA by a multiplex PCR assay. Amplified TCR beta libraries were sequenced as 87-base-pair reads on the Illumina HiSeq System. The study's own analysis went as follows. A later analysis tallied around 82 million unique TCR beta chains across the 550 to 850 repertoires, and about 10 million of those chains were shared by two or more donors. Raw reads were error-corrected and collapsed into unique sequences by a nearest-neighbor algorithm in which closely related sequences were merged to remove PCR and sequencing errors. Alignment of CDR3 sequences to IMGT reference sequences was used to assign V, D and J gene segments. Each retained sequence needed at least a six-nucleotide match to both a V gene segment and a J gene segment. A rearrangement counted as productive if the CDR3 had no stop codons and remained in frame with V and J, and every other rearrangement counted as non-productive. CDR3 was defined by IMGT convention, running from the second conserved V-encoded cysteine to the conserved J-encoded phenylalanine. Sequences without an unambiguous match to a single V gene segment were excluded from the earlier analysis of approximately 560 of the donors. In an earlier analysis of a few hundred of the donors, V segments were called functional above 56.7% productive rearrangements and were called segregating when the between-donor standard deviation exceeded 5%. A statistical classification framework was built for diagnosing cytomegalovirus status from the catalog of TCR beta chain sequences. In a later analysis, V and J genes were assigned by comparing TCR nucleotide sequences against IMGT/GENE-DB human TR gene sequences. A later analysis assigned CDR3 sequences and most-parsimonious VDJ recombination scenarios with the TCRdist pipeline. In a later analysis, every TCR beta chain was defined by the combination of its CDR3 amino acid sequence and its V-gene family, and reads without a unique V-gene family were dropped. To address suspected cross-contamination and a sequencing artifact, a later analysis removed a few hundred highly shared, low-generation-probability nucleotide sequences. In a later analysis, a clonal expansion index for each public chain was calculated from normalized within-repertoire ranks of inferred template counts. In a later analysis, generation probabilities were computed using a VDJ recombination model fitted to out-of-frame rearrangements, and the results were checked against IGoR. A later analysis scored TCR-TCR, TCR-HLA and TCR-CMV co-occurrence with hypergeometric tests, applying a repertoire-size bias correction to TCR pairs. A later analysis estimated false discovery rates by permuting HLA or CMV assignments 20 times. In a later analysis, co-occurring TCRs were grouped using DBSCAN, with TCRdist sequence similarity added in when clustering inside HLA-allele-positive subsets. Repertoires with fewer than 30,000 or more than 120,000 public chains, plus five repertoires with anomalous nucleotide sharing, were excluded from co-occurrence clustering. The table was pulled from immuneACCESS by TCRdb, which kept in-frame rearrangements only. Such tables lose some clones; where checked, under half of the loss comes from unresolved V genes, and the rest has no known cause. That table is the source of V, J and clone size, and D and trimming were worked out from the DNA. In this sample the table shows about 130,000 clones, 60% to 80% of which occur a single time. The ten most abundant clones make up 2% to 2.5% of the sample.

The cohort comprised approximately 700 healthy bone marrow donors. At the time of sampling, every cohort member was nominally healthy, though immune exposures that went unrecorded were likely present. The donor tested CMV seronegative, placing the donor among the 300 to 400 seronegative members of the cohort. Every donor gave a peripheral blood sample, and the peripheral blood mononuclear cells from that sample were used for TCR beta sequencing. The Qiagen DNeasy Blood Extraction Kit was used to extract genomic DNA from the blood cell samples. Sequenced: PBMCs. The sequence was obtained from a man between 25 and 39 years old in good health and CMV-seronegative. The sequence is built from TRBV5-6 and TRBJ2-5; 6 matching bases give a weak D call of TRBD1. The DNA sequence is TGTGCCAGCAGCTTAGGGGGTAGCCAAGAGACCCAGTACTTC. Translated, it reads CASSLGGSQETQYF.